This T cell receptor (beta chain) was observed in a study of human T cells and chemical hapten exposure. The study, taken as a whole, reports: As patch test score rose, PT1 expanded TCR counts tended to rise as well.

Time point: pre-sensitization, week 0. Noted treatment: therapeutic diphenylcyclopropenone sensitization with weekly scalp DPC. CDR1 is SEHNR, CDR2 FQNEAQ, per germline (reference sequence). After removal of 3 bases from V and 4 bases from J, the junction contained 5 bases not matched to a gene. CDR3 length equals 15 residues. This clonotype was observed a few times. Its antigen is still unknown. Authors' analysis steps: With a range of about 20,000 to 750,000, the median per sample was around 96,000 TCRs. TCRdb called the RACE reads again in MiXCR, with one record for every CDR3 protein. TCRdb, not the authors, supplied the V and J calls. Seen here are more than 250,000 distinct CDR3 sequences, around 7% observed once, and the top ten hold about 1.2%.

V gene TRBV7-9 combines with J gene TRBJ2-3, with 9 bases that match TRBD1. The receptor was isolated from a man between 18 and 35 years old with alopecia areata. Some clones in this sample may be carry-over from other donors' samples. This specimen consisted of whole blood, obtained in connection with sensitization to the hapten diphenylcyclopropenone (DPC). This chain's CDR3 is CASSFNRDRADTQYF. CDR3 DNA sequence: TGTGCCAGCAGCTTTAACCGGGACAGGGCAGATACGCAGTATTTT.